A single sample is the source of the 10 T cell receptor beta chains below, sequenced in a study of T cell repertoires in cytomegalovirus infection. MiXCR was run by TCRdb on the reads, yielding one entry per CDR3 protein. The profile shows some 440,000 distinct CDR3 sequences, under 40% of them singletons. The specimen was PBMCs. All receptors derive from a human donor in good health (CMV status not recorded). Some clones in this sample may be carry-over from other donors' samples.

This clonotype was seen a handful of times. The genes are TRBV12-3 or TRBV12-4 and TRBJ2-7; D perhaps matches TRBD2 (6 bases). Trimming stripped 8 bases from V and 1 base from J, with 6 bases between. This CDR3 comprises 11 residues. CDR3 in DNA: TGTGCCAGCGGGACTTCCTACGAGCAGTACTTC. It specifies CASGTSYEQYF.

This clonotype has more than one count but fewer than ten. The chain links TRBV10-3 to TRBJ1-1, with D perhaps matching TRBD1 (5 bases). There are 13 residues in the CDR3. Germline loops: CDR1 ENHRY, CDR2 SYGVKD. Trimming pared 6 bases from V and 2 bases from J, leaving 10 bases between. CDR3 sequence (DNA): TGTGCCATCAGACAGACAGATAACACTGAAGCTTTCTTT. Translating gives CAIRQTDNTEAFF.

Note on this clonotype: This CDR3 is missing its conserved last phenylalanine or tryptophan, likely due to a read error. V gene TRBV6-5 combines with J gene TRBJ2-7; TRBD1 agrees at 7 bases. This CDR3 has 15 amino acids. The V and J ends lost 4 bases and 3 bases, in that order; junction bases with no gene match: 9. Germline V gene data show CDR1 as MNHEY and CDR2 as SVGAGI. CDR3 sequence: CASSSPGQKFYEQYL. CDR3 sequence (DNA): TGTGCCAGCAGTTCACCGGGACAGAAATTCTACGAGCAGTACTTA.

This clonotype was detected only once. The chain combines TRBV4-1 with TRBJ1-6, with 7 bases identical to TRBD1. Germline V lookup: CDR1 MGHRA, CDR2 YSYEKL. The CDR3 has 16 residues. The junction had 2 bases not matched to a gene; V was cut back by 3 bases and J by 0 bases. CDR3 nucleotide sequence: TGCGCCAGCAGCCATCGGGACAGCTCCTATAATTCACCCCTCCACTTT. Residues: CASSHRDSSYNSPLHF.

This clonotype was detected many times. For the CDR3, the DNA is TGTGCCAGCACCCCCAAGGGGCTCGCAAAGAACACTGAAGCTTTCTTT. Its protein is CASTPKGLAKNTEAFF. The chain joins TRBV7-6 to TRBJ1-1; D perhaps matches TRBD1 (5 bases). V was trimmed by 7 bases and J by 1 base, leaving 19 bases between them. The CDR3 runs 16 residues. CDR1 is SGHVS, CDR2 FNYEAQ, per germline.

The rearrangement uses TRBV12-3 or TRBV12-4 and TRBJ1-3, with a tentative D call TRBD1 (5 bases). This CDR3 spans 15 amino acids. V was shortened by 5 bases and J by 0 bases, with 11 bases between the two germline ends. The CDR3 sequence: CASSRTGTSGNTIYF. In DNA, the CDR3 is TGTGCCAGCAGTCGAACTGGGACCTCTGGAAACACCATATATTTT.

This clonotype was seen a few times. V usage is TRBV28 and J usage is TRBJ2-1; D is ambiguous. Germline CDR1 reads MDHEN; CDR2 reads SYDVKM. The ends were cut back, 5 bases at V and 9 bases at J, with 11 bases in the middle. This CDR3 has 12 residues. Here the CDR3 DNA reads TGTGCCAGCAGTGAAACCATGGTTGAGCAGTTCTTC. It encodes CASSETMVEQFF.

The J gene is TRBJ2-2, the V gene TRBV12-3 or TRBV12-4; possibly TRBD1 for D (5 bases). Deletions cut 6 bases from V and 5 bases from J, with 13 bases between. This CDR3 has 14 amino acids. The CDR3 region has the DNA TGTGCCAGCAGCCATCGACAGTTAACCGGGGAGCTGTTTTTT. It is translated as CASSHRQLTGELFF.

Concerning this clonotype itself: One junction end does not reproduce the germline sequence, and a read error may be involved. The chain has TRBV6-1 and TRBJ2-7, with 7 bases identical to TRBD1. Germline V lookup: CDR1 MNHNS, CDR2 SASEGT. CDR3 size: 16 residues. CDR3 in DNA: TGTGGCAGCAGACTGCCGGGACAGTTAGCTCCTCACGAGCAGTACTTC. Protein: CGSRLPGQLAPHEQYF.

The J gene is TRBJ2-7, the V gene TRBV5-1; D possibly corresponds to TRBD1 (6 bases). Germline lookup yields CDR1 SGHRS and CDR2 YFSETQ. The CDR3 totals 15 residues. Trimming took 6 bases from V and 3 from J, leaving 19 bases between them. CDR3 loop: CASTETGRLDYEQYF. The CDR3 DNA follows: TGCGCCAGCACCGAAACAGGGCGCCTTGACTACGAGCAGTACTTC.